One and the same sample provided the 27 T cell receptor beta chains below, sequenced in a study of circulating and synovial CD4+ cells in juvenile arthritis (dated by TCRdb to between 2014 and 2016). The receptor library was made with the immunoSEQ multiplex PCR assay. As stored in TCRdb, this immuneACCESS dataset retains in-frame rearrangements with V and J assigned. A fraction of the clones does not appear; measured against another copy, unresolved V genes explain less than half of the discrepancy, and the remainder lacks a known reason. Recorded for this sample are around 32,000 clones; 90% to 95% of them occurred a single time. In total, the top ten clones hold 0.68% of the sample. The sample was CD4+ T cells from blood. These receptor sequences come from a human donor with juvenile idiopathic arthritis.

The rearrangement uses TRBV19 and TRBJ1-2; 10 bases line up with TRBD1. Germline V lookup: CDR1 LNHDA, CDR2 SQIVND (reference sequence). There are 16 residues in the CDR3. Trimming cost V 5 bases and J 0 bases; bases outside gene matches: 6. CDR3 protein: CASSPRTGGTNYGYTF. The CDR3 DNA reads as TGTGCCAGTAGTCCCCGGACAGGGGGTACTAACTATGGCTACACCTTC.

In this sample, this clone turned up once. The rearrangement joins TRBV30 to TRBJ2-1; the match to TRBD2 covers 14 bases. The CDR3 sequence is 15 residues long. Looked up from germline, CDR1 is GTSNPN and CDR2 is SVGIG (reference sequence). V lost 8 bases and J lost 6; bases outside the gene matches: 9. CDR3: CALAGLAGVGNEQFF. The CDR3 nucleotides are TGTGCCCTAGCGGGACTAGCGGGAGTGGGCAATGAGCAGTTCTTC.

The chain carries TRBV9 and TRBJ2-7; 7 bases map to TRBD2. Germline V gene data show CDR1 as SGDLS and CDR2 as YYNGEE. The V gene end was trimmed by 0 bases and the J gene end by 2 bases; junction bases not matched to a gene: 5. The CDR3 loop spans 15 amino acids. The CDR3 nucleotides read TGTGCCAGCAGCGTAGGGCTAGCGGAAACCTACGAGCAGTACTTC. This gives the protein CASSVGLAETYEQYF.

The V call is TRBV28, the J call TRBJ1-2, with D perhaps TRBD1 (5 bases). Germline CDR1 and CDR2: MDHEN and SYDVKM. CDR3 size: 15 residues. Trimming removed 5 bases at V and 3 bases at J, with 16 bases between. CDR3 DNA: TGTGCCAGCAGTCGCCCCGGGCAGGGCGACTATGGCTACACCTTC. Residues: CASSRPGQGDYGYTF.

CDR3 loop: CASRASGTNEQYF. CDR3 DNA: TGTGCCAGCAGAGCTAGCGGAACAAACGAGCAGTACTTC. The rearrangement links TRBV2 to TRBJ2-7; 7 bases match TRBD2. The length of the CDR3 is 13 residues. Germline-derived CDR1 and CDR2 are SNHLY and FYNNEI. After removal of 6 bases from V and 5 bases from J, the junction contained 7 bases not matched to a gene.

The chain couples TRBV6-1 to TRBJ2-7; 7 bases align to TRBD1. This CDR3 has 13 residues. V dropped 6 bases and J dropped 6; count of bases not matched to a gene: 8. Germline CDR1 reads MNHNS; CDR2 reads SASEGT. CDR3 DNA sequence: TGTGCCAGCAGCGGGACAGCCTGGCGCGAGCAGTACTTC. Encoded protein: CASSGTAWREQYF.

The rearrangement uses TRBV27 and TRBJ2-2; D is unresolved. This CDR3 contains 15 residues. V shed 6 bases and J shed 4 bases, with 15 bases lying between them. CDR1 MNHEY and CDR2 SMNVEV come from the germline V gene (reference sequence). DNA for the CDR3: TGTGCCAGCAGGCTTCTGAGTTCCTCCACCGGGGAGCTGTTTTTT. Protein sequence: CASRLLSSSTGELFF.

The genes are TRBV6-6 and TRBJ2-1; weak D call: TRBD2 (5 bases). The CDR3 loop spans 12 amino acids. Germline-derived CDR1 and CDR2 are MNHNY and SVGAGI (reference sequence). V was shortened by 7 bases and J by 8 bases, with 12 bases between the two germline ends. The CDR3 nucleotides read TGTGCCAGCAAATTAACGCGGGATGAGCAGTTCTTC. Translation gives CASKLTRDEQFF.

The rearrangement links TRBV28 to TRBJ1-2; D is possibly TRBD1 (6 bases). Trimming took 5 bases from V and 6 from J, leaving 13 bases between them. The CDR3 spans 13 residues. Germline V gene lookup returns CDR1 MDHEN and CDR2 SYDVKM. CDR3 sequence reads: CASSPSYRDGYTF. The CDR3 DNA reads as TGTGCCAGCAGTCCCTCTTACAGGGATGGCTACACCTTC.

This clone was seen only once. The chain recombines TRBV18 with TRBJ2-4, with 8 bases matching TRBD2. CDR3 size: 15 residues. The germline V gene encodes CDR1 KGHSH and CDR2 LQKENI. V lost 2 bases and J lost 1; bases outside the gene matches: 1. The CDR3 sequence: CASSPVAGAKNIQYF. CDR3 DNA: TGTGCCAGCTCACCAGTAGCGGGGGCCAAAAACATTCAGTACTTC.

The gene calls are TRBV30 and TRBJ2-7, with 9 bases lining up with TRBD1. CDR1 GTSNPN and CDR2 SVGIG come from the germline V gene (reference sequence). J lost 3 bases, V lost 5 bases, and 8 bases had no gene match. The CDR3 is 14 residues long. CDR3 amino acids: CAWGRDRARYEQYF. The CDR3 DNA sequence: TGTGCCTGGGGACGGGACAGGGCCCGCTACGAGCAGTACTTC.

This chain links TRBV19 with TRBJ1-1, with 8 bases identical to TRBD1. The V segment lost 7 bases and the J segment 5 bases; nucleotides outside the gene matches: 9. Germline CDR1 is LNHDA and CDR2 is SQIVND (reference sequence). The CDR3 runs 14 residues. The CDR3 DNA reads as TGTGCCAGTACAGTCAGGGGGCGAGGAACTGAAGCTTTCTTT. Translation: CASTVRGRGTEAFF.

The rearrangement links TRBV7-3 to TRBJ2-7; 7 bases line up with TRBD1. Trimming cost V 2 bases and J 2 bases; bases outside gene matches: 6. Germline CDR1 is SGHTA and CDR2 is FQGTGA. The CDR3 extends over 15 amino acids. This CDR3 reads CASSLDWTGTYEQYF. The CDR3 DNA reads TGTGCCAGCAGCTTAGATTGGACAGGAACCTACGAGCAGTACTTC.

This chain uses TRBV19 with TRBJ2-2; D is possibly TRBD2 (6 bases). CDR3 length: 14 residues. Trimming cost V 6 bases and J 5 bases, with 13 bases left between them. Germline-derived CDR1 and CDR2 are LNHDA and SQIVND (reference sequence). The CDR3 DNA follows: TGTGCCAGTAGGGGGCAGGGAGGAACCGGGGAGCTGTTTTTT. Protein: CASRGQGGTGELFF. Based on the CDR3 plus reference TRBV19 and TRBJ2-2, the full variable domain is DGGITQSPKYLFRKEGQNVTLSCEQNLNHDAMYWYRQDPGQGLRLIYYSQIVNDFQKGDIAEGYSVSREKKESFPLTVTSAQKNPTAFYLCASRGQGGTGELFFGEGSRLTVL.

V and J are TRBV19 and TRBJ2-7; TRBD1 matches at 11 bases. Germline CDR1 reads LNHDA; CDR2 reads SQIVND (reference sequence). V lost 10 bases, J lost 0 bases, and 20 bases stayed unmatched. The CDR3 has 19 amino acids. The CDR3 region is CATARGTGGFSRSSYEQYF. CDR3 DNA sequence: TGTGCCACCGCCCGAGGGACAGGGGGTTTTTCTCGGAGCTCCTACGAGCAGTACTTC.

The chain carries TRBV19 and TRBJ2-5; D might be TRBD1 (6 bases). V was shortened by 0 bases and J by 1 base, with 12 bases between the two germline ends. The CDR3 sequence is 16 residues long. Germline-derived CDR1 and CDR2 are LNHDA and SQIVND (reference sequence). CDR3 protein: CASSIEDSTSQETQYF. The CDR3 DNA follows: TGTGCCAGTAGTATAGAGGACAGTACCTCCCAAGAGACCCAGTACTTC.

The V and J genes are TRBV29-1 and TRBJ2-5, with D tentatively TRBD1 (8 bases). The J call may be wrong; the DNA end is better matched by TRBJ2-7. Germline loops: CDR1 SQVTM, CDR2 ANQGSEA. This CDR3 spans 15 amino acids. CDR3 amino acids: CSVERGTGGGYEQYF. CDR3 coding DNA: TGCAGCGTTGAAAGGGGAACAGGGGGGGGCTACGAGCAGTACTTC.

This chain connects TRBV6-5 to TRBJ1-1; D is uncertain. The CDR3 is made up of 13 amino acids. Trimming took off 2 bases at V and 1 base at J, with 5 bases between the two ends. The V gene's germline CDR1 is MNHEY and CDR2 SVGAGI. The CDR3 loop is CASSYGGNTEAFF. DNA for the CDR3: TGTGCCAGCAGTTACGGAGGGAACACTGAAGCTTTCTTT.

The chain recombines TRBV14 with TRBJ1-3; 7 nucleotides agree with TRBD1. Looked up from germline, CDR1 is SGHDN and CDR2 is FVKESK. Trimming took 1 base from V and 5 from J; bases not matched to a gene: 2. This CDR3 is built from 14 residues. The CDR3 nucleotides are TGTGCCAGCAGCCAAGGGACAGGACGAAACACCATATATTTT. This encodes CASSQGTGRNTIYF.

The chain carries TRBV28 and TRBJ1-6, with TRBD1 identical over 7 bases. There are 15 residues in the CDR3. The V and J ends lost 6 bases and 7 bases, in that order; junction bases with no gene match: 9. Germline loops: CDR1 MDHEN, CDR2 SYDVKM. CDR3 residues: CASSFTTGKNSPLHF. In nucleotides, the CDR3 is TGTGCCAGCAGCTTTACGACAGGGAAGAATTCACCCCTCCACTTT.

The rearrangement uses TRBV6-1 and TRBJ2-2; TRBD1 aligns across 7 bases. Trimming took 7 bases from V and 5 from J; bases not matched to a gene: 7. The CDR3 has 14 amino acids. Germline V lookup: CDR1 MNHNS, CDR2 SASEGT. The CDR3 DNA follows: TGTGCCAGCACAGACAGGGTCGAAACCGGGGAGCTGTTTTTT. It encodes CASTDRVETGELFF.

CDR3 DNA: TGTGCCAGCAGTCCATGGACAGGGGGCTCGACTGAAGCTTTCTTT. It specifies CASSPWTGGSTEAFF. This sequence joins TRBV27 and TRBJ1-1; 11 bases map to TRBD1. Per the germline V gene, CDR1 is MNHEY and CDR2 is SMNVEV (reference sequence). Trimming cost V 5 bases and J 5 bases; bases outside gene matches: 7. The length of the CDR3 is 15 residues.

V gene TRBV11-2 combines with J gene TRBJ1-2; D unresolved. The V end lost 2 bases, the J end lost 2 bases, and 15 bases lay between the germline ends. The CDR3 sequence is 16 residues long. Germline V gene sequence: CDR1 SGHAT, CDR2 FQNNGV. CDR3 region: CASSLLGGNGNYGYTF. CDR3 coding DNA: TGTGCCAGCAGCTTATTAGGAGGGAATGGGAACTATGGCTACACCTTC.

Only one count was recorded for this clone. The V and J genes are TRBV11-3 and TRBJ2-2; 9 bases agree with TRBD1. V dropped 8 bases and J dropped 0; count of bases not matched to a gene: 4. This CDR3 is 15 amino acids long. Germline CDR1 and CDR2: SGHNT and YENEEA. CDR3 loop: CASGRQGANTGELFF. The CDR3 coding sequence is TGTGCCAGCGGCAGACAGGGGGCGAACACCGGGGAGCTGTTTTTT.

CDR3 DNA: TGTGCCAGCAGTCCCCGGACAGGGAAGAGCAATCAGCCCCAGCATTTT. Translation: CASSPRTGKSNQPQHF. The V and J genes are TRBV28 and TRBJ1-5, with 8 bases fitting TRBD1. CDR3 length: 16 amino acids. Trimming took 5 bases from V and 1 from J; bases not matched to a gene: 7. The germline CDR1 and CDR2 sequences are MDHEN and SYDVKM.

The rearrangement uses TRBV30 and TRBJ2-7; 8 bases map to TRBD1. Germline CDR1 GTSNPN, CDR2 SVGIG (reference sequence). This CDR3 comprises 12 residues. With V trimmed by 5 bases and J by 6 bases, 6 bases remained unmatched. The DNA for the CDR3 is TGTGCCTGGGGAGGCAGGGGGCGCGAGCAGTACTTC. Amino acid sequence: CAWGGRGREQYF. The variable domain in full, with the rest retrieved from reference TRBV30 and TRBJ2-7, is SQTIHQWPATLVQPVGSPLSLECTVEGTSNPNLYWYRQAAGRGLQLLFYSVGIGQISSEVPQNLSASRPQDRQFILSSKKLLLSDSGFYLCAWGGRGREQYFGPGTRLTVT.

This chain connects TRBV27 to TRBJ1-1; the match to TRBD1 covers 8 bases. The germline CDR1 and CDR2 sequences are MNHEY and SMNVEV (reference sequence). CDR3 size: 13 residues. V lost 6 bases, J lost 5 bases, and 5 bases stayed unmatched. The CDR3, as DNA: TGTGCCAGCAGCCGACAGGGGTCGACTGAAGCTTTCTTT. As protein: CASSRQGSTEAFF.